The rows below give T cell receptor beta chains drawn from one sample of a study of CD8 T cells in Susac syndrome. TCRdb re-called the immunoSEQ multiplex PCR reads with MiXCR, one entry per CDR3 protein. Of approximately 270,000 distinct CDR3 sequences listed, roughly 95% are singletons. The sequencing input was CD4+ T cells from PBMCs. Receptors originate from a human donor with multiple sclerosis. The CDR3 runs from the conserved cysteine through the conserved F or W. The D gene is left open where the match is weak.

CASSEVVGAWKGYGYTF | TGTGCCAGCAGTGAGGTCGTCGGGGCGTGGAAAGGCTATGGCTACACCTTC | . | TRBJ1-2 | 17 | TRBV2
CASSDVGGKAHEQYF | TGCGCCAGCAGTGACGTGGGAGGAAAAGCCCACGAGCAGTACTTC | . | TRBJ2-7 | 15 | TRBV10-2
CASSQSSGGIGEKLFF | TGCGCCAGCAGTCAATCCTCGGGAGGGATAGGGGAAAAACTGTTTTTT | . | TRBJ1-4 | 16 | TRBV23-1
CASSRPGYTEAFF | TGTGCCAGCAGCAGGCCCGGATACACTGAAGCTTTCTTT | . | TRBJ1-1 | 13 | TRBV25-1
CASSQDRLSGNTIYF | TGTGCCAGCAGCCAAGATCGACTCTCTGGAAACACCATATATTTT | . | TRBJ1-3 | 15 | TRBV4-2
CSVEVVRGNEQFF | TGCAGCGTTGAGGTCGTTCGAGGGAATGAGCAGTTCTTC | . | TRBJ2-1 | 13 | TRBV29-1
CASSQVHRPDQPQHF | TGTGCCAGCAGCCAAGTCCACCGGCCGGATCAGCCCCAGCATTTT | . | TRBJ1-5 | 15 | TRBV3-1
CASSVARDRRTGELFF | TGTGCCAGCAGCGTTGCCCGGGACAGGCGGACCGGGGAGCTGTTTTTT | TRBD1 | TRBJ2-2 | 16 | TRBV11-1
CASSTRTGRQETQYF | TGTGCCAGCAGCACACGGACAGGGCGACAAGAGACCCAGTACTTC | TRBD1 | TRBJ2-5 | 15 | TRBV9
CASSLLGLASYNEQFF | TGTGCCAGCAGCTTGCTGGGACTAGCTTCCTACAATGAGCAGTTCTTC | TRBD2 | TRBJ2-1 | 16 | TRBV5-6
CSVSWTGSYEQYF | TGCAGCGTGTCTTGGACAGGCTCCTACGAGCAGTACTTC | TRBD1 | TRBJ2-7 | 13 | TRBV29-1
CATSEGVYNEQFF | TGTGCCACCAGTGAGGGGGTTTACAATGAGCAGTTCTTC | . | TRBJ2-1 | 13 | TRBV15
CASSVELLGYNEQFF | TGTGCCAGCAGCGTAGAACTCTTAGGGTACAATGAGCAGTTCTTC | . | TRBJ2-1 | 15 | TRBV9
CASSGGGNSGANVLTF | TGTGCCAGCAGCGGCGGAGGGAACTCTGGGGCCAACGTCCTGACTTTC | . | TRBJ2-6 | 16 | TRBV3-1
CSVERGGGELFF | TGCAGCGTTGAAAGAGGGGGCGGGGAGCTGTTTTTT | . | TRBJ2-2 | 12 | TRBV29-1